These 6 T cell receptor beta chains originate from one sample sequenced in a study of Ad26.COV2.S vaccination and SARS-CoV-2 variants. The treatment: some 20 received Ad26.COV2.S at low or high dose, single or two shots; 5 received placebo; per-sample allocation not given. Following the first vaccine or placebo injection, samples were taken on day 63. Produced via immunoSEQ multiplex PCR; TCRdb's table is partial and in-frame only. Of about 680,000 clones in the sample, 70% to 90% were seen once. The specimen comprised peripheral blood, sampled in a trial of Ad26.COV2.S vaccine versus placebo. These receptors were collected from a person between 18 and 59 years old who received the Ad26.COV2.S COVID-19 vaccine or a placebo.

The chain has TRBV5-5 and TRBJ1-5; D gene unclear. Germline-derived CDR1 and CDR2 are SGHKS and YYEKEE (reference sequence). This CDR3 has 16 amino acids. V dropped 4 bases and J dropped 4 bases, with 18 bases sitting between them. CDR3 loop: CASSRFELGGNQPQHF. Here the CDR3 DNA reads TGTGCCAGCAGCCGCTTCGAACTTGGAGGGAATCAGCCCCAGCATTTT. The variable domain in full, with the rest retrieved from reference TRBV5-5 and TRBJ1-5, is DAGVTQSPTHLIKTRGQQVTLRCSPISGHKSVSWYQQVLGQGPQFIFQYYEKEERGRGNFPDRFSARQFPNYSSELNVNALLLGDSALYLCASSRFELGGNQPQHFGDGTRLSIL.

The rearrangement links TRBV12-3 or TRBV12-4 to TRBJ1-1; no clear D. This CDR3 is built from 13 residues. V was shortened by 6 bases and J by 3 bases, with 11 bases between the two germline ends. The CDR3 reads CASSSAGYTEAFF. In DNA, the CDR3 is TGTGCCAGCAGCTCTGCGGGGTACACTGAAGCTTTCTTT.

V is TRBV18 and J is TRBJ2-3, with unresolved D. Trimming removed 4 bases at V and 3 bases at J, with 5 bases between. Per germline, CDR1 KGHSH and CDR2 LQKENI. The CDR3 sequence is 12 residues long. This chain's CDR3 is CASSQRTDTQYF. The CDR3 DNA follows: TGTGCCAGCTCACAAAGGACAGATACGCAGTATTTT.

This chain links TRBV30 with TRBJ1-1; D remains unclear. Germline V gene sequence: CDR1 GTSNPN, CDR2 SVGIG (reference sequence). The CDR3 loop spans 13 amino acids. V shed 2 bases and J shed 4 bases, with 11 bases lying between them. CDR3 amino acids: CAWSTSRTTEAFF. In DNA, the CDR3 is TGTGCCTGGAGTACGAGCCGGACCACTGAAGCTTTCTTT.

Turning to this clone: Other DNA sequences within the sample encode an identical CDR3. This chain uses TRBV5-1 with TRBJ2-5, with a tentative D call TRBD1 (6 bases). V was shortened by 0 bases and J by 3 bases, with 9 bases between the two germline ends. The CDR3 length is 14 residues. Germline V CDR1 and CDR2: SGHRS, YFSETQ. The CDR3, as DNA: TGCGCCAGCAGCTTGGGGACAGCCAAAGAGACCCAGTACTTC. Its protein is CASSLGTAKETQYF.

The genes are TRBV30 and TRBJ1-6; tentative D call: TRBD1 (6 bases). This CDR3 contains 16 residues. Germline V gives CDR1 GTSNPN, CDR2 SVGIG (reference sequence). Trimming stripped 5 bases from V and 5 bases from J, with 19 bases between. The CDR3 DNA follows: TGTGCCTGGGGACCACCATGGGACAACAATAATTCACCCCTCCACTTT. Its protein is CAWGPPWDNNNSPLHF.